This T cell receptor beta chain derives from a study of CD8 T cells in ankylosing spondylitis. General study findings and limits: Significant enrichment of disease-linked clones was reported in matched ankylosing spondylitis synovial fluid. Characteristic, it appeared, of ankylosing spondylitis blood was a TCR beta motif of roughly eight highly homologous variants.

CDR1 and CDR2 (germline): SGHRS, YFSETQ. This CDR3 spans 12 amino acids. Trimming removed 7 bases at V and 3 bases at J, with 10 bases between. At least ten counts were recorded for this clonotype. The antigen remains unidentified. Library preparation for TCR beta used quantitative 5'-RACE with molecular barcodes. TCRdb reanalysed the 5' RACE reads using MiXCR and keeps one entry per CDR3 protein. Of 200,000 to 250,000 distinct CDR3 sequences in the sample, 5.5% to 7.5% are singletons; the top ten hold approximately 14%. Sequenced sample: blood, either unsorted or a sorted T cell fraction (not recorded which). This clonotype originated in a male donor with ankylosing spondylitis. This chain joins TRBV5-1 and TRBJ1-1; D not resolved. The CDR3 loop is CASAESDTEAFF. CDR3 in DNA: TGCGCCAGCGCAGAGTCGGACACTGAAGCTTTCTTT.